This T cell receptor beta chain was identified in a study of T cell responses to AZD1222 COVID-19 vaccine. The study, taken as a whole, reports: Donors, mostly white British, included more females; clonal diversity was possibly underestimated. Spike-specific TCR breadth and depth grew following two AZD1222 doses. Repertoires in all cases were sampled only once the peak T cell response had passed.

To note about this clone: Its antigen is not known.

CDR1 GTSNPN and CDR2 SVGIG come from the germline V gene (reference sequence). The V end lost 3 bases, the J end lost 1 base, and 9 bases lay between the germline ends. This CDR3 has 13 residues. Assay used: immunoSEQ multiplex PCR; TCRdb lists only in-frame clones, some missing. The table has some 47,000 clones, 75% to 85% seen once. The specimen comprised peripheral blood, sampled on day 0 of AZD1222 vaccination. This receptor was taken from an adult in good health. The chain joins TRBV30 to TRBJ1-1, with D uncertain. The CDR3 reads CAWRENRNTEAFF. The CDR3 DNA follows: TGTGCCTGGAGAGAGAACAGGAACACTGAAGCTTTCTTT.